This TCR beta chain was identified in a study of tumor-infiltrating lymphocytes in primary liver carcinoma. RNA and DNA were co-extracted from around 20-30 mg of unsorted bulk tissue. A primer in the constant region served to generate TCR beta cDNA from 500 ng of total RNA. Libraries covering TCR beta were generated through three nested multiplex PCR rounds (using a slightly modified ARM-PCR). PCR rounds one and two used TRBV1-TRBV30 forward primers with a C-beta reverse primer for approximately 11 cycles each. TCRdb re-derived calls from the multiplex PCR reads in MiXCR, one entry per CDR3 protein. The sample includes about 78,000 distinct CDR3 sequences, about 64% of them seen just once. The CDR3 runs to 15 residues. The germline CDR1 and CDR2 sequences are SGHTA and FQGTGA. General study results and limits: Only about 8-24% of top clones were detected in each of the five tumor regions. Blood trailed tumors significantly in top-250-clone fraction (p = 0.039).

This clonotype was recorded once. Its antigen is not identified. One end of the junction fails to match germline, which may point to a read error. This receptor was identified in a woman aged 55-70 years with primary liver carcinoma and hepatitis B virus infection. The rearrangement joins TRBV7-3 to TRBJ2-2; TRBD1 is a possible D gene (5 bases). Sequencing was carried out using liver tumor tissue from sampling region 4. The subset is: tumor region T4, right-lateral pole. CDR3 sequence reads: CAISSDSLGTGELFF. CDR3 DNA: TGTGCCATCAGCTCCGACAGCCTTGGCACCGGGGAGCTGTTTTTT.